Following are 16 T cell receptor beta chains from one sample sequenced in a study of cytomegalovirus exposure and HLA in healthy donors. Primers for the PCR totalled 60 Vbeta and 13 Jbeta. Here immunoSEQ multiplex PCR was the method, and the copy in TCRdb shows in-frame clones only, minus some. The sample yields about 210,000 clones, about 83% seen once. The sequenced sample was PBMCs. Source of these receptors: a middle-aged man in good health and CMV-seropositive.

The chain recombines TRBV5-1 with TRBJ1-5; D is possibly TRBD1 (5 bases). The V end was cut by 4 bases, the J end by 4 bases, with 21 bases between. The germline V gene has CDR1 SGHRS and CDR2 YFSETQ. The CDR3 has 17 amino acids. In nucleotides, the CDR3 is TGCGCCAGCAGCCCGGAAGTGACTGGACAAGGGAATCAGCCCCAGCATTTT. Its protein product is CASSPEVTGQGNQPQHF.

The V and J genes are TRBV6-5 and TRBJ1-1, with TRBD1 as a possible D gene (6 bases). The CDR3 extends over 16 amino acids. V shed 2 bases and J shed 4 bases, with 17 bases lying between them. Germline V gene data show CDR1 as MNHEY and CDR2 as SVGAGI. The CDR3 spells CASSYIRGRVVTEAFF. The DNA of the CDR3 is TGTGCCAGCAGTTACATCAGGGGCAGGGTCGTCACTGAAGCTTTCTTT.

The chain recombines TRBV2 with TRBJ1-2; D remains unclear. Germline V CDR1 and CDR2: SNHLY, FYNNEI. CDR3 length: 18 amino acids. V lost 2 bases and J 1 base, leaving 20 bases between the germline ends. The CDR3 sequence: CASSENLDGSWVNYGYTF. CDR3 nucleotides: TGTGCCAGCAGTGAAAACCTCGATGGGAGTTGGGTTAACTATGGCTACACCTTC.

The chain carries TRBV29-1 and TRBJ1-2, with D tentatively TRBD1 (5 bases). Germline CDR1 and CDR2: SQVTM and ANQGSEA. This CDR3 region has 16 residues. The V gene lost 4 bases and the J gene lost 0 bases, with 18 bases spanning the gap. In DNA form, the CDR3 reads TGCAGCGTTGGGGGCGGGGCAGGCGAAACTAACTATGGCTACACCTTC. Residues: CSVGGGAGETNYGYTF.

The rearrangement links TRBV19 to TRBJ1-1; tentatively, D is TRBD1 (5 bases). The V and J ends lost 9 bases and 6 bases respectively, with 8 bases between them. The CDR3 covers 10 residues. CDR1 is LNHDA, CDR2 SQIVND, per germline (reference sequence). CDR3 DNA sequence: TGTGCCAGAGGGGCCCCTGAAGCTTTCTTT. Amino acid sequence: CARGAPEAFF.

The chain joins TRBV5-1 to TRBJ1-1; no clear D. Germline V lookup: CDR1 SGHRS, CDR2 YFSETQ. V was trimmed by 0 bases and J by 1 base, leaving 7 bases between them. This CDR3 contains 14 residues. The CDR3 sequence is CASSLDSQNTEAFF. In DNA, the CDR3 is TGCGCCAGCAGCTTGGACAGTCAGAACACTGAAGCTTTCTTT.

V is TRBV5-5 and J is TRBJ2-7; TRBD1 agrees at 10 bases. The J segment lost 2 bases and the V segment lost 4 bases, leaving 6 bases of the junction unmatched. CDR1 is SGHKS and CDR2 is YYEKEE in the germline V gene (reference sequence). This CDR3 is built from 15 residues. The CDR3 sequence: CASSKPGQGTYEQYF. CDR3 DNA: TGTGCCAGCAGCAAACCGGGACAGGGGACCTACGAGCAGTACTTC.

V is TRBV5-4 and J is TRBJ1-2, with a tentative D call TRBD1 (6 bases). Germline lookup yields CDR1 SGHNT and CDR2 YYREEE (reference sequence). This CDR3 spans 15 amino acids. Between the trimmed V and J ends, which lost 0 bases and 2 bases, there was a span of 11 bases. This CDR3 is CASSLARGANYGYTF. As DNA, the CDR3 is TGTGCCAGCAGCTTGGCGCGGGGGGCGAACTATGGCTACACCTTC.

The chain uses TRBV25-1 and TRBJ1-5; 7 nucleotides line up with TRBD1. The CDR3 sequence is 16 residues long. V dropped 1 base and J dropped 5; count of bases not matched to a gene: 8. CDR1 is MGHDK and CDR2 is SYGVNS in the germline V gene. CDR3 region: CASSESKGGGDQPQHF. The DNA of the CDR3 is TGTGCCAGCAGTGAATCTAAAGGGGGCGGGGATCAGCCCCAGCATTTT.

The chain carries TRBV19 and TRBJ2-1; 8 bases fit TRBD2. The trim removed 5 bases at V and 4 bases at J, leaving 10 bases unmatched. From germline, CDR1 is LNHDA and CDR2 SQIVND (reference sequence). The CDR3 is 16 residues long. The CDR3 region is CASSLAGGRIYNEQFF. For the CDR3, the DNA is TGTGCCAGTAGTTTGGCGGGGGGAAGGATTTACAATGAGCAGTTCTTC.

The rearrangement joins TRBV28 to TRBJ2-5; 7 nucleotides match TRBD2. Looked up from germline, CDR1 is MDHEN and CDR2 is SYDVKM. Germline trimming cut 4 bases from V and 5 bases from J; bases unmatched to any gene: 7. The CDR3 runs to 14 residues. The CDR3 nucleotides read TGTGCCAGCAGTTCAGTATACGGGGGGGAGACCCAGTACTTC. Residues: CASSSVYGGETQYF.

V gene TRBV5-1 combines with J gene TRBJ2-6; D unresolved. V lost 2 bases and J 2 bases, leaving 14 bases between the germline ends. The CDR3 is 17 residues long. CDR1 and CDR2 from the germline V gene are SGHRS and YFSETQ. The CDR3 bases are TGCGCCAGCAGCTTCGGAAGCGAGTGGCCTGGGGCCAACGTCCTGACTTTC. As protein: CASSFGSEWPGANVLTF.

In regard to this clone: Distinct nucleotide sequences in the sample also encode this CDR3. The CDR3: CASSLGLEQFF. For the CDR3, the DNA is TGTGCCAGCAGTTTAGGGCTTGAGCAGTTCTTC. This chain uses TRBV27 with TRBJ2-1, with no clear D. The germline gives CDR1 MNHEY, CDR2 SMNVEV (reference sequence). Trimming pared 2 bases from V and 9 bases from J, leaving 5 bases between. This CDR3 comprises 11 residues.

This clone was counted only a few times. The genes are TRBV6-6 and TRBJ2-7; possible D gene TRBD2, 7 bases. Germline CDR1 reads MNHNY; CDR2 reads SVGAGI (reference sequence). With 8 bases removed from V and 4 bases from J, the gap between germline ends came to 21 bases. The CDR3 contains 15 residues. The CDR3 sequence: CASLGGSVQGYEQYF. In nucleotides, the CDR3 is TGTGCCAGCTTAGGCGGGAGCGTCCAGGGGTACGAGCAGTACTTC.

Points on this clone: Other DNA sequences within the sample encode an identical CDR3. The J gene is TRBJ2-5, the V gene TRBV27; 7 nucleotides agree with TRBD2. From germline, CDR1 is MNHEY and CDR2 SMNVEV (reference sequence). The CDR3 is 18 amino acids. J was trimmed by 2 bases and V by 3 bases; bases with no gene match: 15. CDR3 sequence reads: CASSFRRTSGRRQETQYF. The CDR3 DNA follows: TGTGCCAGCAGTTTTAGAAGGACTAGTGGGCGGCGGCAAGAGACCCAGTACTTC.

The chain couples TRBV28 to TRBJ1-2; D uncertain. The length of the CDR3 is 13 residues. With 2 bases removed from V and 8 bases from J, the gap between germline ends came to 12 bases. CDR1 is MDHEN and CDR2 is SYDVKM in the germline V gene. The CDR3 loop is CASSLRRAEGYTF. For the CDR3, the DNA is TGTGCCAGCAGTTTAAGGAGGGCAGAAGGCTACACCTTC.